This entry describes one TCR beta chain. Noted treatment: randomized to nivolumab then ipilimumab (arm A) or the reverse (arm B). Patients had received no earlier DNA-damaging chemotherapy. PBMC sorting kept live CD3+CD8+ cells without CD19 or CD56. The data belong to a study of sequential checkpoint blockade in melanoma. Background on the study: After both sequences, patients received maintenance nivolumab.

The CDR3 spans 14 residues. V lost 6 bases to trimming and J lost 0 bases, with 12 bases between them. Germline CDR1 and CDR2: SGHRS and YFSETQ. This table comes from immunoSEQ multiplex PCR, and its TCRdb copy is limited to in-frame clones, with some not included. The table has some 5,800 clones, about 85% seen once; the top ten hold 9%. This clonotype was sampled from a human donor with melanoma. The chain has TRBV5-1 and TRBJ2-5; tentative D call: TRBD1 (5 bases). The specimen was CD8+ T cells sorted from blood (inferred from file names), collected from a patient given nivolumab and ipilimumab in sequence. CDR3: CASTSPRDQETQYF. The CDR3 bases are TGCGCCAGCACCTCACCCAGGGACCAAGAGACCCAGTACTTC.